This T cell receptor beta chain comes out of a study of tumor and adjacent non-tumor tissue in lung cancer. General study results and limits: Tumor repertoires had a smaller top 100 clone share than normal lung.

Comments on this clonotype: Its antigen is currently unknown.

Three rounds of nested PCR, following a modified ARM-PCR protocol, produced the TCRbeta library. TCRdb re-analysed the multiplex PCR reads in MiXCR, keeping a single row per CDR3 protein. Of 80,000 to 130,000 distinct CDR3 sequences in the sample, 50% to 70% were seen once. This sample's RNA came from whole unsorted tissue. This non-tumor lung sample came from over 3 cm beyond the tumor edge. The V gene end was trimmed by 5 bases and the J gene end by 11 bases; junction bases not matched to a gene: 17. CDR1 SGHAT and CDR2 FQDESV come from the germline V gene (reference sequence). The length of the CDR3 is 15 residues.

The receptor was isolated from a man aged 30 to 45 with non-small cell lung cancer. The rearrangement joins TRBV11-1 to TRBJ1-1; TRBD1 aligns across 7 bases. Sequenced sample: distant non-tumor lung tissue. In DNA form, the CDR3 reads TGTGCCAGCAGCCCCAAGGTCCAGGGGGACCGGATGGCTTTCTTT. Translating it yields CASSPKVQGDRMAFF. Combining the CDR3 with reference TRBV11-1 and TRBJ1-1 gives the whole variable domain EAEVAQSPRYKITEKSQAVAFWCDPISGHATLYWYRQILGQGPELLVQFQDESVVDDSQLPKDRFSAERLKGVDSTLKIQPAELGDSAMYLCASSPKVQGDRMAFFGQGTRLTVV.